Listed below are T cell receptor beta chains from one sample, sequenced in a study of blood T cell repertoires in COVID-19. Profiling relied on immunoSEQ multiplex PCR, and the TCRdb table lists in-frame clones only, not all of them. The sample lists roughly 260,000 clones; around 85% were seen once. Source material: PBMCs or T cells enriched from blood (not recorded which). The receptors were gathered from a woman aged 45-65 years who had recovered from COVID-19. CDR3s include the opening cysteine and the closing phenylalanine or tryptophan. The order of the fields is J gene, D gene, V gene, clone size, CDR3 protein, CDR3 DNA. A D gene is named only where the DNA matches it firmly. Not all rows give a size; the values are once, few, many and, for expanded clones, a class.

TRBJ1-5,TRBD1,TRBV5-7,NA,CASGQGNQPQHF,TGTGCCAGCGGACAGGGCAATCAGCCCCAGCATTTT
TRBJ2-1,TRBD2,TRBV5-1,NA,CASSLVGPSSSGRGHEQFF,TGCGCCAGCAGCTTGGTAGGACCCTCGAGTAGCGGGAGAGGGCATGAGCAGTTCTTC
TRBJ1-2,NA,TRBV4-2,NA,CASSQDPDLAKGYTF,TGTGCCAGCAGCCAAGATCCGGACTTAGCTAAGGGATACACCTTC
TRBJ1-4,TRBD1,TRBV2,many,CASRGIDRANEKLFF,TGTGCCAGCAGGGGGATCGACAGGGCTAATGAAAAACTGTTTTTT
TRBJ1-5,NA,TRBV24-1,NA,CATSDTQAVDPSNQPQHF,TGTGCCACCAGTGATACCCAAGCGGTGGATCCTAGCAATCAGCCCCAGCATTTT
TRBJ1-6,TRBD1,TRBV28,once,CASSLPQGAGSPLHF,TGTGCCAGCAGTTTACCCCAGGGGGCTGGTTCACCCCTCCACTTT
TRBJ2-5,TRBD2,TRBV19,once,CASSIGTSGMETQYF,TGTGCCAGTAGTATAGGGACTAGCGGGATGGAGACCCAGTACTTC
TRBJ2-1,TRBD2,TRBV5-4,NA,CASSLGQREGGEQFF,TGTGCCAGCAGCTTGGGTCAGCGGGAGGGTGGAGAGCAGTTCTTC
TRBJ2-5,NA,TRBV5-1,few,CASSLEGETQYF,TGCGCCAGCAGCTTGGAGGGGGAGACCCAGTACTTC
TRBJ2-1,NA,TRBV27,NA,CASSLPKKQFF,TGTGCCAGCAGTTTACCCAAAAAACAGTTCTTC
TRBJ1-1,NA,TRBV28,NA,CASIPGRAANTEAFF,TGTGCCAGCATCCCGGGGAGGGCGGCGAACACTGAAGCTTTCTTT
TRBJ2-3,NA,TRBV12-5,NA,CASGLGVADTDTQYF,TGTGCTAGTGGTTTGGGAGTAGCGGACACAGATACGCAGTATTTT
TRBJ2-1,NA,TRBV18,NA,CASSPPRGAGRSYNEQFF,TGTGCCAGCTCACCACCTCGAGGGGCGGGAAGGTCCTACAATGAGCAGTTCTTC
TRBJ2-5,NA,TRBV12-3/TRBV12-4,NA,CATRRETQYF,TGTGCCACGAGGCGGGAGACCCAGTACTTC
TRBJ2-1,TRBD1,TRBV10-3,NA,CAISPPGQAYNEQFF,TGTGCCATCAGCCCACCGGGACAGGCGTACAATGAGCAGTTCTTC
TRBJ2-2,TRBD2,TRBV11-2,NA,CASRSGLAEYTGELFF,TGTGCCAGCAGGTCGGGACTAGCGGAGTACACCGGGGAGCTGTTTTTT
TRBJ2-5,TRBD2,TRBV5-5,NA,CASSYGTSGRRGQETQYF,TGTGCCAGCAGTTACGGGACTAGCGGGAGACGGGGGCAAGAGACCCAGTACTTC
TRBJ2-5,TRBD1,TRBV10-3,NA,CAISDPDRAMEETQYF,TGTGCCATCAGTGACCCTGACAGGGCCATGGAAGAGACCCAGTACTTC
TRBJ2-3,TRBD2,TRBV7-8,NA,CASSSWTSGSTDTQYF,TGTGCCAGCAGCTCATGGACTAGCGGGAGCACAGATACGCAGTATTTT
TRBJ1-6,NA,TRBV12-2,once,CASRLVVGRRVSPLHF,TGTGCAAGTCGCTTAGTAGTGGGGAGAAGGGTCTCACCCCTCCACTTT
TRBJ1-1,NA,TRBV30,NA,CAWSVLQGRTEAFF,TGTGCCTGGAGTGTTCTTCAGGGAAGGACTGAAGCTTTCTTT
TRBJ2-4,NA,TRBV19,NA,CASSISREINIQYF,TGTGCCAGTAGTATATCGAGGGAGATAAACATTCAGTACTTC
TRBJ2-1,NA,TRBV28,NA,CASSTAGYNEQFF,TGTGCCAGCAGTACCGCAGGATACAATGAGCAGTTCTTC
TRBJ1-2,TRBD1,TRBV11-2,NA,CASKKRTGEGDGYGYTF,TGTGCCAGCAAAAAGCGGACAGGCGAGGGGGATGGCTATGGCTACACCTTC
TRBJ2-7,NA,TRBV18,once,CASSPEQGYEQYF,TGTGCCAGCTCACCAGAACAGGGCTACGAGCAGTACTTC
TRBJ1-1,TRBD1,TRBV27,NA,CASSYRGRDTEAFF,TGTGCCAGCAGTTACAGGGGGCGGGACACTGAAGCTTTCTTT